This TCR beta chain was identified during a study of shared clonotypes between healthy human individuals. Study results and caveats: Estimated clonotype richness was generally higher in naive than memory subsets.

Only in-frame clones appear in the TCRdb table, and some are missing; sequencing was by immunoSEQ multiplex PCR. Among roughly 1 million clones listed, about three quarters were seen once. Note on this clone: Antigen: not known.

V gave up 3 bases and J gave up 3 bases, with 9 bases separating them. Germline V gives CDR1 MDHEN, CDR2 SYDVKM. CDR3 length: 14 amino acids. This receptor was identified in a man aged 18-30 years in good health. The rearrangement joins TRBV28 to TRBJ1-3, with D unresolved. Sequenced sample: memory CD4+ T cells sorted from blood. Sample subset: CD45RA-negative fraction. The CDR3 DNA reads TGTGCCAGCAGTTTGACGCAGCTTGGAAACACCATATATTTT. It is translated as CASSLTQLGNTIYF.